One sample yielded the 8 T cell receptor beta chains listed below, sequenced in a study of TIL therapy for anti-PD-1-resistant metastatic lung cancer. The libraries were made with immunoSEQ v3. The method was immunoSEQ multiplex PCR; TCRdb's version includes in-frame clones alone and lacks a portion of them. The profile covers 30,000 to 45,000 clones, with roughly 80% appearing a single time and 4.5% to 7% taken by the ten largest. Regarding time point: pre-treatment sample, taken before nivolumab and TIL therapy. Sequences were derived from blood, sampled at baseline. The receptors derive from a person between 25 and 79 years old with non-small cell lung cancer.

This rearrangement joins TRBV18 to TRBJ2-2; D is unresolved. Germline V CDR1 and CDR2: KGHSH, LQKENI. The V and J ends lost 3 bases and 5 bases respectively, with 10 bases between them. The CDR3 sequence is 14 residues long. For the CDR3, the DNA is TGTGCCAGCTCACCGGGTCCTCAAACCGGGGAGCTGTTTTTT. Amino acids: CASSPGPQTGELFF.

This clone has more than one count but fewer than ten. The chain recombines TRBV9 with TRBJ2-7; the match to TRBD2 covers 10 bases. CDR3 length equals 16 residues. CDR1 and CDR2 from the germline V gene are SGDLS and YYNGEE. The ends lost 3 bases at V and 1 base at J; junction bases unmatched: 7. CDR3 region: CASSGGSGRPSYEQYF. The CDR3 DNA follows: TGTGCCAGCAGCGGGGGTAGCGGGAGGCCTTCCTACGAGCAGTACTTC.

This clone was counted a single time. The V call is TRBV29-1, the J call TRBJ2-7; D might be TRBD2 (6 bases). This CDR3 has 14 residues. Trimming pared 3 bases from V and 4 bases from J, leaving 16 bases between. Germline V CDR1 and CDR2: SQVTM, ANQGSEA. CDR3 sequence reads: CSVEGLGLGYEQYF. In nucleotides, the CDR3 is TGCAGCGTTGAGGGACTCGGTTTAGGATACGAGCAGTACTTC.

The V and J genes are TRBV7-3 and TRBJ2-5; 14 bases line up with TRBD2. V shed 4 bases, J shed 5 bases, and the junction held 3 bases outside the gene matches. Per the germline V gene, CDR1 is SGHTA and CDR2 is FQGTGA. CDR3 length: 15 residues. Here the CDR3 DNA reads TGTGCCAGCAGCTCGGGACTAGCGGGAGACGAGACCCAGTACTTC. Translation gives CASSSGLAGDETQYF.

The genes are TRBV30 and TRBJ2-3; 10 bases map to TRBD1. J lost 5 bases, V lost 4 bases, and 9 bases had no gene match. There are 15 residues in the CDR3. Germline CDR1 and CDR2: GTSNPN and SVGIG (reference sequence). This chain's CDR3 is CAWTLGTGVGDTQYF. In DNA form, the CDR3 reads TGTGCCTGGACGCTGGGGACAGGGGTTGGAGATACGCAGTATTTT.

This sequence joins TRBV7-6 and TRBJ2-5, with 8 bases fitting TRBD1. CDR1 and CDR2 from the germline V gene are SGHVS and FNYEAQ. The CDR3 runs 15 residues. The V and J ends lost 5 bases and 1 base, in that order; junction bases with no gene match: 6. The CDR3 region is CASSMGQATQETQYF. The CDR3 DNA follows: TGTGCCAGCAGCATGGGACAGGCCACCCAAGAGACCCAGTACTTC.

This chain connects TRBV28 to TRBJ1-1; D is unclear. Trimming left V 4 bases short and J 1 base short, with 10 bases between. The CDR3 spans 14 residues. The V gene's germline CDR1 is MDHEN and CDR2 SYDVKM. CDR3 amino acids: CASSSAGANTEAFF. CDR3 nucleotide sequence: TGTGCCAGCAGTTCAGCGGGAGCGAACACTGAAGCTTTCTTT.

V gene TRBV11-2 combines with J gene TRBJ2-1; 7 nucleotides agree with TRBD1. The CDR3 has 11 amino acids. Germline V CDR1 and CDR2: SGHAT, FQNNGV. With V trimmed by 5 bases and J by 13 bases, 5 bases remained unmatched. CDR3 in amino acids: CASSLGQVQFF. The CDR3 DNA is TGTGCCAGCAGCCTTGGACAGGTACAGTTCTTC. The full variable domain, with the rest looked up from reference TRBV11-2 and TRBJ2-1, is EAGVAQSPRYKIIEKRQSVAFWCNPISGHATLYWYQQILGQGPKLLIQFQNNGVVDDSQLPKDRFSAERLKGVDSTLKIQPAKLEDSAVYLCASSLGQVQFFGPGTRLTVL.